The 20 T cell receptor beta chains below come from one sample, sequenced in a study of T-cell memory formation after mild COVID-19. Each CDR3 protein gets one entry after TCRdb re-called the 5' RACE reads with MiXCR. The data hold around 530,000 distinct CDR3 sequences, with less than 25% observed a single time. Sequencing was done on a sample of PBMCs or a T cell subset sorted from them (not recorded which). Receptors originate from an adult woman who had mild COVID-19 (a few samples of this study predate the infection). Cell type and time point are not known.

The chain couples TRBV7-2 to TRBJ2-7, with TRBD2 matching over 11 bases. CDR3 length equals 15 residues. Losses at the gene ends were 3 bases for V and 7 bases for J; bases not matched to a gene: 8. CDR1 is SGHTA, CDR2 FQGNSA, per germline. This chain's CDR3 is CASSFGTSGSVEQYF. The CDR3 DNA reads as TGTGCCAGCAGCTTCGGGACTAGCGGTTCAGTGGAGCAGTACTTC.

Only a few counts were recorded for this clonotype. J is TRBJ2-6 and V is TRBV11-2; 8 bases match TRBD1. The V gene end was trimmed by 5 bases and the J gene end by 2 bases; junction bases not matched to a gene: 11. Looked up from germline, CDR1 is SGHAT and CDR2 is FQNNGV. The CDR3 runs to 18 residues. The CDR3 coding sequence is TGTGCCAGCAGCCGGGGGACAGGCCTGAGGGCTGGGGCCAACGTCCTGACTTTC. Protein sequence: CASSRGTGLRAGANVLTF.

The chain uses TRBV4-1 and TRBJ1-6; D is ambiguous. There are 12 residues in the CDR3. Germline V CDR1 and CDR2: MGHRA, YSYEKL. V was trimmed by 3 bases and J by 9 bases, leaving 6 bases between them. The CDR3 spells CASSQVGSPLHF. CDR3 DNA: TGCGCCAGCAGCCAGGTCGGTTCACCCCTCCACTTT.

Here the CDR3 DNA reads TGTGCCAGCAGCTGGGTTGCGGTCTCCTACAATGAGCAGTTCTTC. This translates into CASSWVAVSYNEQFF. The chain joins TRBV7-9 to TRBJ2-1; D ambiguous. Trimming cost V 4 bases and J 0 bases, with 10 bases left between them. The CDR3 is made up of 15 amino acids. In germline, CDR1 is SEHNR, CDR2 FQNEAQ (reference sequence).

The V and J genes are TRBV7-8 and TRBJ1-5; tentatively, D is TRBD1 (6 bases). There are 17 residues in the CDR3. CDR1 and CDR2 (germline): SGHVS, FQNEAQ. The V gene lost 2 bases and the J gene lost 4 bases, with 18 bases spanning the gap. CDR3 nucleotide sequence: TGTGCCAGCAGCTTACCCCTGAGGCAGGGGCTAAATCAGCCCCAGCATTTT. This codes for CASSLPLRQGLNQPQHF.

This clonotype has just a few counts. This chain connects TRBV15 to TRBJ2-3; 8 nucleotides agree with TRBD2. J was trimmed by 2 bases and V by 8 bases; bases with no gene match: 6. The germline V gene has CDR1 LNHNV and CDR2 YYDKDF (reference sequence). CDR3 length equals 14 residues. In DNA form, the CDR3 reads TGTGCCACCCTGCGGGGGGCACTCACAGATACGCAGTATTTT. Amino acid sequence: CATLRGALTDTQYF.

This clonotype showed up just a few times. V and J are TRBV7-3 and TRBJ2-3; 7 nucleotides match TRBD1. V shed 4 bases and J 2 bases; nucleotides not matched to a gene: 3. Germline lookup yields CDR1 SGHTA and CDR2 FQGTGA. This CDR3 has 14 residues. Here the CDR3 DNA reads TGTGCCAGCAGCTCGGGACAGCACACAGATACGCAGTATTTT. Amino acid sequence: CASSSGQHTDTQYF.

The V and J genes are TRBV27 and TRBJ1-1, with no clear D. Germline V gene data show CDR1 as MNHEY and CDR2 as SMNVEV (reference sequence). The CDR3 is made up of 12 amino acids. The ends were cut back, 5 bases at V and 5 bases at J, with 9 bases in the middle. The CDR3 DNA reads TGTGCCAGCAGTCACGAGGGAACTGAAGCTTTCTTT. Encoded protein: CASSHEGTEAFF.

This clonotype has at least ten counts. J is TRBJ1-2 and V is TRBV7-6, with a possible D match to TRBD1 (5 bases). Germline V gives CDR1 SGHVS, CDR2 FNYEAQ. This CDR3 spans 14 amino acids. Trimming shortened V by 0 bases and J by 6 bases, and 11 bases separated the two germline ends. CDR3 in amino acids: CASSLAQGGHGYTF. CDR3 DNA: TGTGCCAGCAGCTTAGCGCAGGGTGGGCATGGCTACACCTTC.

The V and J genes are TRBV27 and TRBJ2-2; TRBD1 is a possible D gene (6 bases). CDR1 is MNHEY, CDR2 SMNVEV, per germline (reference sequence). V shed 6 bases and J shed 3 bases, with 17 bases lying between them. This CDR3 comprises 16 residues. This chain's CDR3 is CASRDNGQFYTGELFF. CDR3 bases: TGTGCCAGCAGAGATAACGGACAGTTTTACACCGGGGAGCTGTTTTTT.

This clonotype was picked up a small number of times. This rearrangement joins TRBV9 to TRBJ1-2, with D possibly matching TRBD1 (5 bases). The CDR3 contains 14 residues. From germline, CDR1 is SGDLS and CDR2 YYNGEE. V was cut by 4 bases and J by 6 bases, with 16 bases left in between. CDR3 DNA sequence: TGTGCCAGCAGCCCCCGGCGGGGGTCGGATGGCTACACCTTC. Protein sequence: CASSPRRGSDGYTF.

This clonotype was counted between two and nine times. The chain carries TRBV24-1 and TRBJ2-3; 7 nucleotides agree with TRBD2. This CDR3 comprises 15 residues. Germline V CDR1 and CDR2: KGHDR, SFDVKD. The junction had 4 bases not matched to a gene; V was cut back by 3 bases and J by 2 bases. The CDR3 loop is CATSDPGTITDTQYF. DNA for the CDR3: TGTGCCACCAGTGATCCGGGGACTATCACAGATACGCAGTATTTT.

The rearrangement joins TRBV7-6 to TRBJ1-1; maybe TRBD1 (5 bases). CDR3 size: 14 residues. The V end lost 5 bases, the J end lost 3 bases, and 13 bases lay between the germline ends. Germline loops: CDR1 SGHVS, CDR2 FNYEAQ. The CDR3 DNA reads TGTGCCAGCAGCACGAGGGACGACCACACTGAAGCTTTCTTT. Its protein product is CASSTRDDHTEAFF.

The V gene is TRBV6-5, the J gene TRBJ2-5; 7 bases line up with TRBD2. Germline trimming cut 0 bases from V and 2 bases from J; bases unmatched to any gene: 6. CDR1 MNHEY and CDR2 SVGAGI come from the germline V gene. The CDR3 runs to 16 residues. CDR3 loop: CASSYSSGGGQETQYF. CDR3 nucleotides: TGTGCCAGCAGTTACTCATCGGGCGGGGGTCAAGAGACCCAGTACTTC.

The sample holds a few counts of this clonotype. V usage is TRBV6-4 and J usage is TRBJ1-2, with TRBD1 matching over 12 bases. This CDR3 is 16 amino acids long. Per germline, CDR1 MRHNA and CDR2 SNTAGT. The J segment lost 7 bases and the V segment lost 5 bases, leaving 11 bases of the junction unmatched. CDR3 loop: CASSFSSGQGASGYTF. The CDR3 DNA sequence: TGTGCCAGCAGTTTCTCGTCGGGACAGGGGGCTAGTGGCTACACCTTC.

The J gene is TRBJ1-2, the V gene TRBV5-1, with 7 bases lining up with TRBD1. J was trimmed by 7 bases and V by 6 bases; bases with no gene match: 9. This CDR3 spans 13 amino acids. CDR1 is SGHRS and CDR2 is YFSETQ in the germline V gene. CDR3 coding DNA: TGCGCCAGCACTGCAGACAGGGACGGTGGCTACACCTTC. Amino acids: CASTADRDGGYTF.

V is TRBV7-9 and J is TRBJ2-1, with 7 positions matching TRBD2. Germline V gene data show CDR1 as SEHNR and CDR2 as FQNEAQ (reference sequence). J lost 7 bases, V lost 8 bases, and 5 bases had no gene match. This CDR3 spans 12 amino acids. The CDR3 is CASQRDGNEQFF. In DNA form, the CDR3 reads TGTGCCAGCCAGCGGGATGGGAATGAGCAGTTCTTC.

This sequence joins TRBV2 and TRBJ2-1, with D unclear. Germline CDR1 reads SNHLY; CDR2 reads FYNNEI. There are 14 residues in the CDR3. The ends were cut back, 0 bases at V and 9 bases at J, with 12 bases in the middle. The CDR3: CASSEATGLVEQFF. The CDR3 DNA is TGTGCCAGCAGTGAAGCGACTGGTTTGGTTGAGCAGTTCTTC. Complete variable domain (other parts from reference TRBV2 and TRBJ2-1): EPEVTQTPSHQVTQMGQEVILRCVPISNHLYFYWYRQILGQKVEFLVSFYNNEISEKSEIFDDQFSVERPDGSNFTLKIRSTKLEDSAMYFCASSEATGLVEQFFGPGTRLTVL.

This clonotype was counted between two and nine times. The gene calls are TRBV24-1 and TRBJ1-3, with D unresolved. Trimming cost V 8 bases and J 10 bases, with 8 bases left between them. The CDR3 runs 10 residues. Germline V gene data show CDR1 as KGHDR and CDR2 as SFDVKD. The CDR3 reads CATTAGTIYF. The CDR3 DNA sequence: TGTGCCACCACCGCGGGGACCATATATTTT.

The CDR3 coding sequence is TGTGCCAGCAGTCAAAAAATAGGGGTAAACACCGGGGAGCTGTTTTTT. It translates to CASSQKIGVNTGELFF. J is TRBJ2-2 and V is TRBV12-3 or TRBV12-4; weak D call: TRBD1 (5 bases). The V end lost 5 bases, the J end lost 2 bases, and 15 bases lay between the germline ends. The CDR3 extends over 16 amino acids.